The subject of this entry is one TCR beta chain. This CDR3 comprises 18 residues. The ends lost 2 bases at V and 2 bases at J; junction bases unmatched: 12. The germline V gene has CDR1 LGHNT and CDR2 FRNRAP. The authors' processing: Amplification of reference gene primers provided the estimated nucleated cell counts. Method: immunoSEQ multiplex PCR; TCRdb's copy keeps in-frame clones and lacks some. V, J and clone size are taken as reported in that table, and D and trimming were inferred from the DNA itself. Of some 250,000 clones in the sample, around 80% are singletons; the top ten hold less than 3.5%. This entry comes from a study of blood T cell repertoires in COVID-19. Across the whole study: Samples of COVID-19 (acute and convalescent) were obtained from the United States, Italy and Spain. PBMCs, B-cell-depleted T cells, or T cells provided the cDNA or gDNA that made up the material.

The genes are TRBV12-5 and TRBJ2-5, with TRBD1 matching 9 bases. The sequenced material came from peripheral blood. This receptor was taken from a woman aged 18-29 years with acute or convalescent COVID-19. The CDR3 sequence: CASGLTRLGQGRQETQYF. The CDR3, as DNA: TGTGCTAGTGGTTTGACGCGTCTGGGACAGGGAAGGCAAGAGACCCAGTACTTC.